These T cell receptor beta chains were read from a single sample in a study of T cells in tumors after PD-1 blockade. Profiled with immunoSEQ multiplex PCR; TCRdb holds only in-frame clones, not every one. The sample lists 4,700 or so clones, about 72% occurring once. Sequencing was performed on tumor tissue, taken before anti-PD-1 treatment. These receptor sequences come from a human donor with cutaneous squamous cell carcinoma. CDR3s include the opening cysteine and the closing phenylalanine or tryptophan. A D gene is named only where the DNA matches it firmly. Clone size is not always given. Where it is, it says once, few, many or a class for expanded clones.

TRBV27	TRBJ1-6	NA	TRBD1	TGTGCCAGCGGCTTGGGACAGACGAATTCACCCCTCCACTTT	CASGLGQTNSPLHF
TRBV10-3	TRBJ1-6	NA	NA	TGTGCCATCACCGACGGGGGGTTCGGTTCACCCCTCCACTTT	CAITDGGFGSPLHF
TRBV5-1	TRBJ1-4	NA	TRBD1	TGCGCCAGCACTGGACAGGGGGGGCCAAATGAAAAACTGTTTTTT	CASTGQGGPNEKLFF
TRBV20-1	TRBJ2-1	few	TRBD1	TGCAGTGCTAGTGGGACAGGGTTATCCTACAATGAGCAGTTCTTC	CSASGTGLSYNEQFF
TRBV30	TRBJ1-2	few	NA	TGTGCCTGGAGGCCAGGAGTAATTAACTATGGCTACACCTTC	CAWRPGVINYGYTF
TRBV18	TRBJ2-1	NA	TRBD1	TGTGCCAGCTCACCACCGTCAGGACAGGGTGGGATCAATGAGCAGTTCTTC	CASSPPSGQGGINEQFF
TRBV3-1/TRBV3-2	TRBJ2-3	few	TRBD2	TGTGCCAGCAGCCAAGGAACTAGCGGGTTAGATACGCAGTATTTT	CASSQGTSGLDTQYF
TRBV14	TRBJ1-2	NA	NA	TGTGCCAGCAGCCCCAGGGTTTGGGGGTATGGCTACACCTTC	CASSPRVWGYGYTF
TRBV19	TRBJ2-5	few	NA	TGTGCCAGTAGTCACCCGACATTTCCGGAGACCCAGTACTTC	CASSHPTFPETQYF
TRBV9	TRBJ1-3	NA	NA	TGTGCCAGCAGCGTAGCTTCTGAAGGGAATCGTGGAAACACCATATATTTT	CASSVASEGNRGNTIYF
TRBV6-1	TRBJ1-1	once	NA	TGTGCCAGCAGTGAAGTTAGGACAGTCCCGAACACTGAAGCTTTCTTT	CASSEVRTVPNTEAFF
TRBV2	TRBJ1-4	NA	NA	TGTGCCAGCATCCGGGATGATGAAAAACTGTTTTTT	CASIRDDEKLFF
TRBV2	TRBJ2-3	NA	NA	TGTGCCAGCAGTGAAGAGGGACATCGTAGAGATACGCAGTATTTT	CASSEEGHRRDTQYF
TRBV3-1/TRBV3-2	TRBJ2-1	NA	TRBD1	TGTGCCAGCAGCCAAGTATCACAGGGGGCGAGGAATGAGCAGTTCTTC	CASSQVSQGARNEQFF
TRBV19	TRBJ1-1	NA	NA	TGTGCCAGCTCTTCTACCTTCAGGGAGAACACTGAAGCTTTCTTT	CASSSTFRENTEAFF
TRBV5-4	TRBJ1-5	NA	TRBD1	TGTGCCCGAATGGACAGGGTCCGAGAGGAGGCCAATCAGCCCCAGCATTTT	CARMDRVREEANQPQHF
TRBV5-6	TRBJ2-7	NA	NA	TGTGCCAGCAGCTTGAAACACCTCGGGGAGCAGTACTTC	CASSLKHLGEQYF
TRBV13	TRBJ2-5	NA	NA	TGTGCCAGCAGCCCCAGTTTAGGTGGGGTCAGGGAGACCCAGTACTTC	CASSPSLGGVRETQYF
TRBV28	TRBJ2-7	NA	NA	TGTGCCAGCAGCTCCGGGACTGCAACCTACGAGCAGTACTTC	CASSSGTATYEQYF
TRBV14	TRBJ2-7	NA	TRBD2	TGTGCCAGCAGCCAAGAGGGGCGGGGGAGCTACGAGCAGTACTTC	CASSQEGRGSYEQYF
TRBV11-2	TRBJ2-3	NA	TRBD2	TGTGCCAGCAGCTTAGCGGGGGGGCCAGATACGCAGTATTTT	CASSLAGGPDTQYF
TRBV3-1/TRBV3-2	TRBJ2-5	NA	TRBD1	TGTGCCAGCAGCCGACAGGGGGCTCTTCGGGCCCAAGAGACCCAGTACTTC	CASSRQGALRAQETQYF
TRBV20-1	TRBJ2-5	once	NA	TGCAGTGCTACTCAAGAGACCCAGTACTTC	CSATQETQYF
TRBV6-5	TRBJ1-1	once	NA	TGTGCCAGCAGTTACTCAGCCCAGAACACTGAAGCTTTCTTT	CASSYSAQNTEAFF
TRBV5-1	TRBJ1-1	NA	TRBD1	TGCGCCAGCAGCTTGGCCGGTAACTTACAACAGGGGGCACTGAACACTGAAGCTTTCTTT	CASSLAGNLQQGALNTEAFF
TRBV6-5	TRBJ2-5	NA	NA	TGTGCCAGCAGTCCGGTAGGCGTGGGGACCCAGTACTTC	CASSPVGVGTQYF
TRBV20-1	TRBJ2-7	NA	NA	TGCAGTGCTACCAGGGACTACGAGCAGTACTTC	CSATRDYEQYF
TRBV4-2	TRBJ1-6	medium-sized	TRBD1	TGTGCCAGCAGCCAATTCGACCTACAGGGGGATACAGAACCCCTCCACTTT	CASSQFDLQGDTEPLHF
TRBV19	TRBJ1-5	NA	NA	TGTGCCAGTAGTATAGAGGACTGGCAGCCCCAGCATTTT	CASSIEDWQPQHF
TRBV7-2	TRBJ2-3	NA	NA	TGTGCCAGCAGCTTTTCGGATACGCAGTATTTT	CASSFSDTQYF
TRBV3-1/TRBV3-2	TRBJ1-3	NA	NA	TGTGCCAGCACAACCTACTCTGGAAACACCATATATTTT	CASTTYSGNTIYF
TRBV2	TRBJ2-3	NA	NA	TGTGCCAGTTTGGGGGGCGCATCAGATACGCAGTATTTT	CASLGGASDTQYF
TRBV4-1	TRBJ1-5	NA	NA	TGCGCCAGCAGCCAAGTGGGGAGGAGATCACAGGGCAATCAGCCCCAGCATTTT	CASSQVGRRSQGNQPQHF
TRBV30	TRBJ2-3	few	TRBD2	TGTGCCTGGAGTGTCCTGTCTAGCGGGGGGGCGGCAGATACGCAGTATTTT	CAWSVLSSGGAADTQYF
TRBV7-2	TRBJ2-5	NA	TRBD2	TGTGCCAGCAGCTACCGGACTAGCGGGGTTGAGACCCAGTACTTC	CASSYRTSGVETQYF
TRBV7-2	TRBJ1-5	NA	NA	TGTGCCAGCAGCCAACAGCGCGATCAGCCCCAGCATTTT	CASSQQRDQPQHF
TRBV5-1	TRBJ1-3	once	NA	TGCGCCAGCAGCAAACTGGGGGGAAACACCATATATTTT	CASSKLGGNTIYF
TRBV6-1	TRBJ2-5	NA	NA	TGTGCCAGCAGTCTCCCGGGACACCAAGAGACCCAGTACTTC	CASSLPGHQETQYF
TRBV20-1	TRBJ2-1	NA	NA	TGCAGTGCTGGTGGGGGCGGGGCGACCTACAATGAGCAGTTCTTC	CSAGGGGATYNEQFF
TRBV3-1/TRBV3-2	TRBJ1-5	NA	NA	TGTGCCAGCAGCCCCGCCTCGGGCAGTCAGCCCCAGCATTTT	CASSPASGSQPQHF
TRBV7-9	TRBJ2-7	NA	NA	TGTGCCAGCAGCTTCAGTGGAGGGGGCGAGCAGTACTTC	CASSFSGGGEQYF
TRBV2	TRBJ2-3	NA	TRBD1	TGTGCCAGCAGTTCTTACAGGGGGACGCAGTATTTT	CASSSYRGTQYF
TRBV7-2	TRBJ1-3	NA	NA	TGTGCCAGCAGCCCCTCACCCAGTTACCGCTCTGGAAACACCATATATTTT	CASSPSPSYRSGNTIYF